This entry lists 10 T cell receptor beta chains sequenced from one sample in a study of cytomegalovirus exposure and HLA in healthy donors. The PCR contained 60 Vbeta and 13 Jbeta primers. Sequenced by immunoSEQ multiplex PCR; TCRdb stores in-frame clones only, minus some. The data contain some 71,000 clones, 76% of them singletons. What was sequenced was PBMCs. These receptors were collected from a man between 18 and 29 years old in good health and CMV-seronegative.

The V gene is TRBV6-1, the J gene TRBJ1-4; D is unclear. The germline V gene has CDR1 MNHNS and CDR2 SASEGT. The V and J ends lost 3 bases and 5 bases respectively, with 7 bases between them. The CDR3 has 13 residues. DNA of the CDR3: TGTGCCAGCAGTGACAGCGGGAATGAAAAACTGTTTTTT. This gives the protein CASSDSGNEKLFF.

This clone has only one observation. This chain links TRBV15 with TRBJ2-2; D is ambiguous. This CDR3 comprises 15 residues. V was shortened by 5 bases and J by 0 bases, with 10 bases between the two germline ends. The germline CDR1 and CDR2 sequences are LNHNV and YYDKDF (reference sequence). CDR3 amino acids: CATSLPRTNTGELFF. The CDR3 DNA sequence: TGTGCCACCAGCTTGCCCAGGACGAACACCGGGGAGCTGTTTTTT.

The chain has TRBV29-1 and TRBJ1-4, with D possibly being TRBD1 (6 bases). Trimming pared 5 bases from V and 7 bases from J, leaving 17 bases between. CDR1 and CDR2 (germline): SQVTM, ANQGSEA. The CDR3 has 14 amino acids. The CDR3 nucleotides read TGCAGCGTTTTTTGGGCAGGGGAAGGTGAAAAACTGTTTTTT. Residues: CSVFWAGEGEKLFF.

The gene calls are TRBV5-1 and TRBJ2-5, with 14 nucleotides matching TRBD2. The CDR3 is 18 amino acids. V shed 0 bases and J 4 bases; nucleotides not matched to a gene: 8. Germline V gene sequence: CDR1 SGHRS, CDR2 YFSETQ. For the CDR3, the DNA is TGCGCCAGCAGCTTGGCCCCGACTAGCGGGGGGGCCGGAGAGACCCAGTACTTC. Protein: CASSLAPTSGGAGETQYF.

The V gene is TRBV5-5, the J gene TRBJ2-7, with 11 nucleotides matching TRBD1. V dropped 4 bases and J dropped 3; count of bases not matched to a gene: 6. This CDR3 is built from 15 residues. Germline CDR1 reads SGHKS; CDR2 reads YYEKEE (reference sequence). Here the CDR3 DNA reads TGTGCCAGCAGCACCACCGGGACAGGGGGCTACGAGCAGTACTTC. Amino acid sequence: CASSTTGTGGYEQYF.

CDR3 loop: CASSQDRDRGYATDTQYF. The CDR3 region has the DNA TGCGCCAGCAGCCAAGATCGGGACAGGGGGTATGCCACAGATACGCAGTATTTT. The chain employs TRBV4-1 and TRBJ2-3; 11 positions agree with TRBD1. V shed 0 bases and J 2 bases; nucleotides not matched to a gene: 7. The V gene's germline CDR1 is MGHRA and CDR2 YSYEKL. The length of the CDR3 is 18 residues.

This rearrangement joins TRBV19 to TRBJ1-1; 7 bases are a match to TRBD1. This CDR3 region has 15 residues. V trimming: 5 bases; J trimming: 1 base; junction bases outside the gene matches: 7. The germline V gene encodes CDR1 LNHDA and CDR2 SQIVND (reference sequence). The CDR3 reads CASSPGTVANTEAFF. In DNA form, the CDR3 reads TGTGCCAGTAGTCCAGGGACAGTCGCGAACACTGAAGCTTTCTTT.

The rearrangement joins TRBV11-2 to TRBJ2-4; unclear D gene. Germline-derived CDR1 and CDR2 are SGHAT and FQNNGV. The CDR3 is 14 residues long. Deletions cut 1 base from V and 4 bases from J, with 8 bases between. CDR3 sequence: CASSLGQVKNIQYF. For the CDR3, the DNA is TGTGCCAGCAGCTTAGGGCAGGTTAAAAACATTCAGTACTTC.

The chain recombines TRBV27 with TRBJ2-7; 8 bases are shared with TRBD2. Germline V gene sequence: CDR1 MNHEY, CDR2 SMNVEV (reference sequence). J was trimmed by 4 bases and V by 5 bases; bases with no gene match: 10. The CDR3 is 15 residues long. CDR3: CASSVIAGSNYEQYF. The CDR3 nucleotides are TGTGCCAGCAGTGTGATAGCGGGGTCTAATTACGAGCAGTACTTC.

The chain couples TRBV11-3 to TRBJ2-7; 7 nucleotides agree with TRBD1. J lost 1 base, V lost 5 bases, and 2 bases had no gene match. Germline V lookup: CDR1 SGHNT, CDR2 YENEEA. The CDR3 is 13 amino acids. The DNA for the CDR3 is TGTGCCAGCAGCCGGGACAGTTCCTACGAGCAGTACTTC. Translating it yields CASSRDSSYEQYF.